The rows below give T cell receptor beta chains drawn from one sample of a study of T cell changes during pregnancy in multiple sclerosis. The method was immunoSEQ multiplex PCR; TCRdb's version includes in-frame clones alone and lacks a portion of them. This table holds some 21,000 clones, 70% to 90% found once. This specimen consisted of CD8+ T cells from peripheral blood mononuclear cells, obtained in the first trimester of pregnancy. The receptor set was obtained from a female donor in good health, enrolled as a control in a pregnancy study. Each CDR3 is given with its conserved first and last residue. D genes are given only for firm matches. Clone size is shown for a subset of rows, as once, few, many or a class of expanded clone.

clone_size	v_call	d_call	j_call	cdr3_length	cdr3_nt	cdr3_aa
-	TRBV9	TRBD1	TRBJ2-5	15	TGTGCCAGCAGCGCGCGAGAGGGGGCGCAAGAGACCCAGTACTTC	CASSAREGAQETQYF
-	TRBV7-9	-	TRBJ2-7	15	TGTGCCAGCAGCTTAGTCGGGACTGCAGCCTACGAGCAGTACTTC	CASSLVGTAAYEQYF
-	TRBV29-1	-	TRBJ1-1	12	TGCAGCGCCCGCCTAGGGAACACTGAAGCTTTCTTT	CSARLGNTEAFF
-	TRBV5-5	TRBD1	TRBJ1-1	15	TGTGCCAGCAGCCCTCGCGGGACAGGGAACACTGAAGCTTTCTTT	CASSPRGTGNTEAFF
once	TRBV9	-	TRBJ2-7	14	TGTGCCAGCAGCGTAGGTGGCAGTTCTAGTGAGCAGTACTTC	CASSVGGSSSEQYF
-	TRBV4-3	TRBD1	TRBJ2-7	16	TGCGCCAGCAGCCAAGATCAGGGCTCAGGGGGCGACGAGCAGTACTTC	CASSQDQGSGGDEQYF
-	TRBV9	TRBD1	TRBJ2-2	13	TGTGCCAGCAGCGAGGGGGCTTACGGGGAGCTGTTTTTT	CASSEGAYGELFF
once	TRBV29-1	-	TRBJ1-2	11	TGCAGCGTTCCTTTGAGCGGTGGCTACACCTTC	CSVPLSGGYTF
once	TRBV6-4	TRBD2	TRBJ2-5	16	TGTGCCAGCAGTGACTCGTCTAGCGGGAGGTTCGAGACCCAGTACTTC	CASSDSSSGRFETQYF
-	TRBV6-1	TRBD2	TRBJ2-3	15	TGTGCCAGCAGTGAAACGTCGGGGGGGTCAGATACGCAGTATTTT	CASSETSGGSDTQYF
once	TRBV6-1	-	TRBJ1-5	15	TGTGCCAGCAGTGAAGTGGTAGAACCTAATCAGCCCCAGCATTTT	CASSEVVEPNQPQHF
-	TRBV4-1	-	TRBJ1-4	15	TGCGCCAGCAGCCAAGAATCCAGTCAGGGGGAAAAACTGTTTTTT	CASSQESSQGEKLFF
-	TRBV9	TRBD1	TRBJ2-5	17	TGTGCCAGCAGCGTAGTCCTGGGACAGGGGGCCCGGGCGCCCCAGTACTTC	CASSVVLGQGARAPQYF
few	TRBV9	TRBD1	TRBJ1-2	15	TGTGCCAGCAGTCCTGGACAGGGGACATCCTATGGCTACACCTTC	CASSPGQGTSYGYTF
medium-sized	TRBV7-2	-	TRBJ1-3	15	TGTGCCAGCAGCTATCCACGGAGCTCTGGAAACACCATATATTTT	CASSYPRSSGNTIYF
-	TRBV5-5	TRBD1	TRBJ2-3	15	TGTGCCAGCAGCTTGGACGCAGGGGGATCGTATACGCAGTATTTT	CASSLDAGGSYTQYF
-	TRBV27	-	TRBJ2-1	11	TGTGCCAGCAGTCACTACAATGAGCAGTTCTTC	CASSHYNEQFF
-	TRBV4-1	-	TRBJ2-7	13	TGCGCCAGCAGCCAAGGACTCGAAGGCGAGCAGTACTTC	CASSQGLEGEQYF
once	TRBV27	-	TRBJ2-3	17	TGTGCCAGCAGCCGCCGACTAGTTGCACAATCCCTAGATACGCAGTATTTT	CASSRRLVAQSLDTQYF
medium-sized	TRBV9	-	TRBJ2-3	14	TGTGCCAGCAGCGTAGAGGCGGGGCCAGATACGCAGTATTTT	CASSVEAGPDTQYF
-	TRBV13	TRBD1	TRBJ2-2	13	TGTGCCACCGCACAGGGGCTCACCGGGGAGCTGTTTTTT	CATAQGLTGELFF
-	TRBV7-6	TRBD1	TRBJ1-4	15	TGTGCCAGCAGCTCTACAAGACAGGGGCTCGAAAAACTGTTTTTT	CASSSTRQGLEKLFF
-	TRBV6-5	-	TRBJ2-7	14	TGTGCCAGCAGTTACTCGCAGGACTCCTACGAGCAGTACTTC	CASSYSQDSYEQYF
-	TRBV11-3	TRBD1	TRBJ1-2	15	TGTGCCAGCACCCCTAGACAGGGGTGGGCCTATGGCTACACCTTC	CASTPRQGWAYGYTF
-	TRBV29-1	-	TRBJ2-3	14	TGCAGCGTTGAAATACGGGGGACGGCAGATACGCAGTATTTT	CSVEIRGTADTQYF
-	TRBV19	TRBD1	TRBJ2-7	16	TGTGCCAGTAGTATAGCTAGGACAGGGGGGCCCAACGAGCAGTACTTC	CASSIARTGGPNEQYF